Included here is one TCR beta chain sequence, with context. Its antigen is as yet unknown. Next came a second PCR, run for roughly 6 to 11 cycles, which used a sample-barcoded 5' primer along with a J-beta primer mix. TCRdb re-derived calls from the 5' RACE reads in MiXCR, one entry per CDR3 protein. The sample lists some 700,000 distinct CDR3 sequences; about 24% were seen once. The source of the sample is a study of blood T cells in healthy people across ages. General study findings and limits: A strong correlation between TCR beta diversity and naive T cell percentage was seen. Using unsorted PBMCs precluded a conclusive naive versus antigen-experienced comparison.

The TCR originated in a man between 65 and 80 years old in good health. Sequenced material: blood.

CDR3 coding DNA: TGTGCCAGCAGTCCCCCCAGCCCAAATTCACCCCTCCACTTT. This codes for CASSPPSPNSPLHF. This rearrangement joins TRBV12-3 or TRBV12-4 to TRBJ1-6, with no clear D. Trimming stripped 5 bases from V and 7 bases from J, with 12 bases between. The CDR3 runs to 14 residues.